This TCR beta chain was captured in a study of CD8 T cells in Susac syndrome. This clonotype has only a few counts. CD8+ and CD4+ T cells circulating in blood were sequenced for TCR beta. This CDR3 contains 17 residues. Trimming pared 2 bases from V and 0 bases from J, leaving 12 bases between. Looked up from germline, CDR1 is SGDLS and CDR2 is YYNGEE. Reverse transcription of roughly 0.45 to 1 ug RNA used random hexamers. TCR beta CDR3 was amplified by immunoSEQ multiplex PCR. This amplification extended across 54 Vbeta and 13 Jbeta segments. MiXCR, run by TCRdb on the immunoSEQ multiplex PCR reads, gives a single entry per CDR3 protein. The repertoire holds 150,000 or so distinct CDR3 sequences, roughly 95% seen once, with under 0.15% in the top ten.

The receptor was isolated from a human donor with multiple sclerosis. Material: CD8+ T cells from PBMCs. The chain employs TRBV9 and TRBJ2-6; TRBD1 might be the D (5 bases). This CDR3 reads CASSVQGILSGANVLTF. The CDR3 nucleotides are TGTGCCAGCAGCGTTCAGGGAATACTCTCTGGGGCCAACGTCCTGACTTTC.